This note documents a single TCR beta chain sequence. Per the study methods: Amplification from reference gene primers served as the basis for estimated nucleated cell counts. Libraries were prepared by immunoSEQ multiplex PCR; TCRdb keeps only in-frame clonotypes and omits some of them. V, J and clone size are those of that table, while D and trimming were read from the DNA. The sample has about 250,000 clones; about 80% are singletons. In germline, CDR1 is MNHEY, CDR2 SVGAGI. V gave up 2 bases and J gave up 3 bases, with 16 bases separating them. There are 16 residues in the CDR3. The sample belongs to a study of blood T cell repertoires in COVID-19. Study-level information: Collection of acute and convalescent COVID-19 samples took place in the United States, Italy and Spain. PBMCs, B-cell-depleted T cells, or T cells provided the cDNA or gDNA that made up the material.

The clonotype comes from a woman older than 75 with acute or convalescent COVID-19. The sample was peripheral blood. V usage is TRBV6-5 and J usage is TRBJ1-2; the D gene is possibly TRBD1 (6 bases). This CDR3 is CASSYPQGRGDYGYTF. CDR3 DNA sequence: TGTGCCAGCAGTTACCCCCAGGGGCGGGGGGACTATGGCTACACCTTC.